One and the same sample provided the 13 T cell receptor beta chains below, sequenced in a study of T-cell memory formation after mild COVID-19. TCRdb reprocessed the 5' RACE reads with MiXCR, giving one entry per CDR3 protein. Of approximately 300,000 distinct CDR3 sequences detected, around 15% appear once; the ten largest clones hold roughly 22%. Source material: PBMCs or a T cell subset sorted from them (not recorded which). The receptors come from a young man who had mild COVID-19 (a few samples of this study predate the infection). Cell type and time point are not known.

This clonotype was counted a few times. A junction end diverges from the germline sequence, so it may reflect a read error. This chain uses TRBV5-4 with TRBJ2-1; 10 bases match TRBD2. Germline CDR1 is SGHNT and CDR2 is YYREEE (reference sequence). This CDR3 comprises 14 residues. The chain's CDR3 is CASSPSSLAGEPGF. In DNA, the CDR3 is TGTGCCAGCAGCCCCTCGAGCCTAGCGGGGGAGCCAGGCTTC. The entire variable domain, with the rest obtained from reference TRBV5-4 and TRBJ2-1, is as follows: ETGVTQSPTHLIKTRGQQVTLRCSSQSGHNTVSWYQQALGQGPQFIFQYYREEENGRGNFPPRFSGLQFPNYSSELNVNALELDDSALYLCASSPSSLAGEPGFGPGTRLTVL.

The J gene is TRBJ2-3, the V gene TRBV10-2; TRBD1 agrees at 7 bases. The germline gives CDR1 WSHSY, CDR2 SAAADI. J gave up 4 bases and V 6 bases, and 7 bases lay outside the gene matches. The CDR3 is made up of 14 amino acids. The CDR3 loop is CASRSRTGPDTQYF. The CDR3 DNA reads as TGCGCCAGCAGGTCCCGGACAGGCCCAGATACGCAGTATTTT.

The chain's CDR3 is CSVCVGYQETQYF. CDR3 nucleotide sequence: TGCAGCGTTTGCGTTGGGTACCAAGAGACCCAGTACTTC. This chain links TRBV29-1 with TRBJ2-5; D is ambiguous. V lost 5 bases and J 0 bases, leaving 10 bases between the germline ends. Looked up from germline, CDR1 is SQVTM and CDR2 is ANQGSEA. The CDR3 extends over 13 amino acids.

This clonotype was recorded a few times. The chain links TRBV5-1 to TRBJ2-2; the match to TRBD1 covers 7 bases. The V gene end was trimmed by 9 bases and the J gene end by 1 base; junction bases not matched to a gene: 6. The germline V gene has CDR1 SGHRS and CDR2 YFSETQ. This CDR3 has 14 amino acids. CDR3 loop: CATARDRNTGELFF. The CDR3, as DNA: TGCGCCACCGCTCGGGACAGGAACACCGGGGAGCTGTTTTTT.

This clonotype showed up just a few times. This rearrangement joins TRBV5-6 to TRBJ1-2; D call uncertain. Germline V gene sequence: CDR1 SGHDT, CDR2 YYEEEE. The CDR3 length is 12 residues. V was trimmed by 4 bases and J by 8 bases, leaving 12 bases between them. CDR3 DNA: TGTGCCAGCAGCGCAGGAGCGGGAGGCTACACCTTC. It is translated as CASSAGAGGYTF.

In its sample, this clonotype was seen a few times. The chain has TRBV5-1 and TRBJ1-1; no clear D. V shed 4 bases and J shed 4 bases, with 14 bases lying between them. Germline assignment: CDR1 SGHRS and CDR2 YFSETQ. The CDR3 sequence is 14 residues long. CDR3 in DNA: TGCGCCAGCAGCCCCGCCCTGTCCGGCACTGAAGCTTTCTTT. It encodes CASSPALSGTEAFF.

This chain connects TRBV4-3 to TRBJ2-3, with 8 bases that match TRBD1. The junction had 9 bases not matched to a gene; V was cut back by 4 bases and J by 3 bases. Germline values: CDR1 LGHNA, CDR2 YSLEER. The CDR3 extends over 16 amino acids. CDR3: CASSPPGQEGTDTQYF. The CDR3, as DNA: TGCGCCAGCAGCCCTCCGGGACAGGAAGGGACAGATACGCAGTATTTT.

V is TRBV29-1 and J is TRBJ1-2; no clear D. Trimming removed 6 bases from V and 1 base from J, with 9 bases in between. This CDR3 has 12 residues. In germline, CDR1 is SQVTM, CDR2 ANQGSEA. This CDR3 is CSVGPDNYGYTF. CDR3 sequence (DNA): TGCAGCGTAGGGCCGGATAACTATGGCTACACCTTC.

This chain connects TRBV24-1 to TRBJ1-2, with 9 bases fitting TRBD1. Germline V CDR1 and CDR2: KGHDR, SFDVKD. Unmatched junction bases numbered 5, after V lost 4 bases and J lost 3 bases. CDR3 size: 15 residues. This CDR3 reads CATSDRGQGDYGYTF. The CDR3 DNA follows: TGTGCCACCAGTGACCGGGGACAGGGAGACTATGGCTACACCTTC.

The chain joins TRBV9 to TRBJ2-1; D gene ambiguous. The V end lost 0 bases, the J end lost 7 bases, and 11 bases lay between the germline ends. The CDR3 loop spans 14 amino acids. From germline, CDR1 is SGDLS and CDR2 YYNGEE. The DNA of the CDR3 is TGTGCCAGCAGCGTAGCTGGGCGACTGAATGAGCAGTTCTTC. Protein sequence: CASSVAGRLNEQFF. Complete variable domain (other parts from reference TRBV9 and TRBJ2-1): DSGVTQTPKHLITATGQRVTLRCSPRSGDLSVYWYQQSLDQGLQFLIQYYNGEERAKGNILERFSAQQFPDLHSELNLSSLELGDSALYFCASSVAGRLNEQFFGPGTRLTVL.

This clonotype appeared a few times. V gene TRBV20-1 combines with J gene TRBJ1-6; TRBD1 might be the D (5 bases). The CDR3 runs to 13 residues. The germline gives CDR1 DFQATT, CDR2 SNEGSKA (reference sequence). The ends were cut back, 7 bases at V and 9 bases at J, with 16 bases in the middle. The CDR3 here is CSVSGRWGSPLHF. The CDR3 bases are TGCAGTGTGTCAGGGAGATGGGGTTCACCCCTCCACTTT.

The CDR3 DNA reads as TGTGCCAGCAGCCGACTAGCGGGAAACCAAGAGACCCAGTACTTC. Protein product: CASSRLAGNQETQYF. J is TRBJ2-5 and V is TRBV6-2 or TRBV6-3, with 11 bases lining up with TRBD2. Germline-derived CDR1 and CDR2 are MNHEY and SVGEGT. This CDR3 region has 15 residues. Unmatched junction bases numbered 3, after V lost 6 bases and J lost 0 bases.

V and J are TRBV2 and TRBJ2-7; tentatively, D is TRBD1 or TRBD2 (5 bases each). The CDR3 is made up of 13 amino acids. In germline, CDR1 is SNHLY, CDR2 FYNNEI. V was trimmed by 5 bases and J by 3 bases, leaving 11 bases between them. CDR3 coding DNA: TGTGCCAGCAGTTGGGACCACAACTACGAGCAGTACGTC. This gives the protein CASSWDHNYEQYV.